These T cell receptor beta chains were read from a single sample in a study of T cell changes during pregnancy in multiple sclerosis. The table came from immunoSEQ multiplex PCR; TCRdb's copy has only in-frame clones and leaves some out. This table has over 30,000 clones, about 90% appearing once. Here the sequenced sample was CD4+ T cells from peripheral blood mononuclear cells, taken in the second trimester of pregnancy. Source of these receptors: a female donor in good health, enrolled as a control in a pregnancy study. Both conserved end residues are part of each CDR3. D genes are given only for firm matches. The listing skips clone size in some rows; elsewhere it reads once, few, many or a size class.

D gene: TRBD2
J gene: TRBJ2-1
V gene: TRBV10-3
clone size: .
CDR3 DNA: TGTGCCATCAGTGATCCCGGGGGGGCCTCCAATGAGCAGTTCTTC
CDR3 protein: CAISDPGGASNEQFF

D gene: .
J gene: TRBJ2-3
V gene: TRBV9
clone size: .
CDR3 DNA: TGTGCCAGCAGCGTAATGGTTGGGGGCCCAGATACGCAGTATTTT
CDR3 protein: CASSVMVGGPDTQYF

D gene: .
J gene: TRBJ1-1
V gene: TRBV30
clone size: .
CDR3 DNA: TGTGCCTGGAGTTACAGTGCGAACACTGAAGCTTTCTTT
CDR3 protein: CAWSYSANTEAFF

D gene: .
J gene: TRBJ1-4
V gene: TRBV18
clone size: .
CDR3 DNA: TGTGCCAGCTCACCACCTTCAGGGATGGATGAAAAACTGTTTTTT
CDR3 protein: CASSPPSGMDEKLFF

D gene: TRBD2
J gene: TRBJ2-1
V gene: TRBV4-3
clone size: .
CDR3 DNA: TGCGCCAGCAGCCAAGATTCCGGTACTAGCGGGGGGGCCAAGGCCTCCTACAATGAGCAGTTCTTC
CDR3 protein: CASSQDSGTSGGAKASYNEQFF

D gene: .
J gene: TRBJ1-2
V gene: TRBV7-2
clone size: .
CDR3 DNA: TGTGCCAGCACCACGACAGGCCCCGATGGCTACACCTTC
CDR3 protein: CASTTTGPDGYTF

D gene: TRBD1
J gene: TRBJ1-1
V gene: TRBV29-1
clone size: .
CDR3 DNA: TGCAGCGTTGAGAACGAGGGGGCGGACACTGAAGCTTTCTTT
CDR3 protein: CSVENEGADTEAFF

D gene: TRBD2
J gene: TRBJ2-2
V gene: TRBV27
clone size: once
CDR3 DNA: TGTGCCAGCAGTTTGGGCGGGGGGCTGATCACCGGGGAGCTGTTTTTT
CDR3 protein: CASSLGGGLITGELFF

D gene: TRBD1
J gene: TRBJ2-7
V gene: TRBV7-2
clone size: .
CDR3 DNA: TGTGCCAGCAGCTTATTGCCCCAAGGGACAGGCCTATTTCCGTACTTC
CDR3 protein: CASSLLPQGTGLFPYF

D gene: .
J gene: TRBJ2-1
V gene: TRBV7-9
clone size: .
CDR3 DNA: TGTGCCAGCAGCTTAAGGCAGGGCGATGAGCAGTTCTTC
CDR3 protein: CASSLRQGDEQFF

D gene: .
J gene: TRBJ1-3
V gene: TRBV7-9
clone size: .
CDR3 DNA: TGTGCCAGCAGCTTCGCCATGGGGGCGTCTGGAAACACCATATATTTT
CDR3 protein: CASSFAMGASGNTIYF

D gene: .
J gene: TRBJ1-3
V gene: TRBV5-4
clone size: .
CDR3 DNA: TGTGCCAGCAGCTCCCAGGGTGCCGGAAACACCATATATTTT
CDR3 protein: CASSSQGAGNTIYF

D gene: .
J gene: TRBJ2-7
V gene: TRBV18
clone size: .
CDR3 DNA: TGTGCCAGCTCACCACTAACAGGAAGCACCTACGAGCAGTACTTC
CDR3 protein: CASSPLTGSTYEQYF

D gene: TRBD2
J gene: TRBJ2-3
V gene: TRBV7-3
clone size: .
CDR3 DNA: TGTGCCAGCAGCTCGGGACTAGCGGGGGGGCCGCCAGATACGCAGTATTTT
CDR3 protein: CASSSGLAGGPPDTQYF

D gene: TRBD1
J gene: TRBJ1-1
V gene: TRBV28
clone size: .
CDR3 DNA: TGTGTCAGCAGCATACCGAACGCACAGGGGGCAGGGTGGAACACTGAAGCTTTCTTT
CDR3 protein: CVSSIPNAQGAGWNTEAFF

D gene: .
J gene: TRBJ1-1
V gene: TRBV5-1
clone size: .
CDR3 DNA: TGCGCCAGCAGCCAGGACAGAAACACTGAAGCTTTCTTT
CDR3 protein: CASSQDRNTEAFF

D gene: .
J gene: TRBJ2-7
V gene: TRBV6-5
clone size: .
CDR3 DNA: TGTGCCAGCAGTTACTCCGGGGACGAGCAGTACTTC
CDR3 protein: CASSYSGDEQYF

D gene: TRBD1
J gene: TRBJ1-5
V gene: TRBV2
clone size: .
CDR3 DNA: TGTGCCAGCAGCCCACAGGGGGGCAATCAGCCCCAGCATTTT
CDR3 protein: CASSPQGGNQPQHF

D gene: TRBD1
J gene: TRBJ1-6
V gene: TRBV7-2
clone size: .
CDR3 DNA: TGTGCCAGCAGCTTAGAGGGACAGAATTCACCCCTCCACTTT
CDR3 protein: CASSLEGQNSPLHF

D gene: TRBD2
J gene: TRBJ2-3
V gene: TRBV5-6
clone size: .
CDR3 DNA: TGTGCCAGCCGTCTCGGCGGGGGGGCAGCAGATACGCAGTATTTT
CDR3 protein: CASRLGGGAADTQYF

D gene: .
J gene: TRBJ1-2
V gene: TRBV6-1
clone size: .
CDR3 DNA: TGTGCCAGCACCGACCCGGACAGAGGAGGCTACACCTTC
CDR3 protein: CASTDPDRGGYTF

D gene: .
J gene: TRBJ2-7
V gene: TRBV6-1
clone size: .
CDR3 DNA: TGTGCCAGCGGTAAGACAGGAGGCCACTACGAGCAGTACTTC
CDR3 protein: CASGKTGGHYEQYF

D gene: .
J gene: TRBJ2-1
V gene: TRBV18
clone size: .
CDR3 DNA: TGTGCCAGCTCACTTAGTAGCGGTTACAATGAGCAGTTCTTC
CDR3 protein: CASSLSSGYNEQFF

D gene: .
J gene: TRBJ1-1
V gene: TRBV7-6
clone size: .
CDR3 DNA: TGTGCCAGCAGCCCTACAGGGCAAACCCCGAACACTGAAGCTTTCTTT
CDR3 protein: CASSPTGQTPNTEAFF

D gene: .
J gene: TRBJ2-3
V gene: TRBV30
clone size: .
CDR3 DNA: TGTGCCTGGAGTTCCTCCTCAGATACGCAGTATTTT
CDR3 protein: CAWSSSSDTQYF

D gene: TRBD2
J gene: TRBJ2-7
V gene: TRBV10-2
clone size: .
CDR3 DNA: TGCGCCAGCAGCTTTAGCGGGGGGGCAGTTAGCGAGCAGTACTTC
CDR3 protein: CASSFSGGAVSEQYF

D gene: TRBD2
J gene: TRBJ2-1
V gene: TRBV5-4
clone size: .
CDR3 DNA: TGTGCCAGCAGCTTGTACAGCGGGGGGGAAGTTGAGCAGTTCTTC
CDR3 protein: CASSLYSGGEVEQFF

D gene: TRBD1
J gene: TRBJ1-5
V gene: TRBV27
clone size: .
CDR3 DNA: TGTGCCAGCAGTCAAACAGGGGGGAATCAGCCCCAGCATTTT
CDR3 protein: CASSQTGGNQPQHF

D gene: TRBD1
J gene: TRBJ1-1
V gene: TRBV4-3
clone size: .
CDR3 DNA: TGCGCCAGCAGCCGCCGACAGGGGGCGGGCGACACTGAAGCTTTCTTT
CDR3 protein: CASSRRQGAGDTEAFF

D gene: .
J gene: TRBJ1-6
V gene: TRBV6-1
clone size: .
CDR3 DNA: TGTGCCAGCAGTGAAGAGGTTAGCTGGATCTATAATTCACCCCTCCACTTT
CDR3 protein: CASSEEVSWIYNSPLHF

D gene: TRBD2
J gene: TRBJ2-2
V gene: TRBV7-6
clone size: .
CDR3 DNA: TGTGCCAGCAGCTTATATCGGGGGGGAGAGAACACCGGGGAGCTGTTTTTT
CDR3 protein: CASSLYRGGENTGELFF

D gene: .
J gene: TRBJ1-6
V gene: TRBV5-4
clone size: .
CDR3 DNA: TGTGCCAGCAGCTCCCGGGCGGAGGGGAATTCACCCCTCCACTTT
CDR3 protein: CASSSRAEGNSPLHF

D gene: .
J gene: TRBJ1-3
V gene: TRBV7-9
clone size: .
CDR3 DNA: TGTGCCAGCAGCTTAGTAACTCTGCGGGACTTTGTTGGAAACACCATATATTTT
CDR3 protein: CASSLVTLRDFVGNTIYF

D gene: .
J gene: TRBJ1-5
V gene: TRBV7-9
clone size: few
CDR3 DNA: TGTGCCAGCAGCTTAGCGCAGTCTCAGCCCCAGCATTTT
CDR3 protein: CASSLAQSQPQHF

D gene: .
J gene: TRBJ2-1
V gene: TRBV5-1
clone size: .
CDR3 DNA: TGCGCCAGCAGCTTTAACAGGGTGGGGAATGAGCAGTTCTTC
CDR3 protein: CASSFNRVGNEQFF

D gene: TRBD1
J gene: TRBJ1-1
V gene: TRBV19
clone size: .
CDR3 DNA: TGTGCCAGTAGCCCGAAATGGGCAGGGGGGCGATTAGGAGCTTTCTTT
CDR3 protein: CASSPKWAGGRLGAFF

D gene: TRBD1
J gene: TRBJ1-5
V gene: TRBV6-5
clone size: .
CDR3 DNA: TGTGCCAGCAGGGGGACAGGGAATCAGCCCCAGCATTTT
CDR3 protein: CASRGTGNQPQHF

D gene: TRBD1
J gene: TRBJ1-2
V gene: TRBV10-3
clone size: .
CDR3 DNA: TGTGCCACCCACAGGACAGGCGGTGGCTACACCTTC
CDR3 protein: CATHRTGGGYTF

D gene: .
J gene: TRBJ1-5
V gene: TRBV5-1
clone size: .
CDR3 DNA: TGCGCCAGCAGCCCCTCGGGGGGTCAGCCCCAGCATTTT
CDR3 protein: CASSPSGGQPQHF

D gene: TRBD1
J gene: TRBJ2-7
V gene: TRBV7-2
clone size: .
CDR3 DNA: TGTGCCAGCAGCACCGGGACAGTGGTCTACGAGCAGTACTTC
CDR3 protein: CASSTGTVVYEQYF

D gene: TRBD1
J gene: TRBJ1-2
V gene: TRBV5-1
clone size: .
CDR3 DNA: TGCGCCAGCAGCTCGGGACAGATGCTGACTAACTATGGCTACACCTTC
CDR3 protein: CASSSGQMLTNYGYTF

D gene: .
J gene: TRBJ1-2
V gene: TRBV7-2
clone size: once
CDR3 DNA: TGTGCCAGCAGCTCGGACACCTATTCCTATGGCTACACCTTC
CDR3 protein: CASSSDTYSYGYTF